The TCR beta chain described here comes from a study of OX40 agonist ivuxolimab in advanced cancers. Study summary: The dose-escalation cohort had hepatocellular carcinoma, melanoma, renal cell or head and neck cancer. Prior anti-PD-1, anti-PD-L1 or anti-CTLA-4 therapy did not bar entry, and about 38% had some.

Profiling relied on immunoSEQ multiplex PCR, and the TCRdb table lists in-frame clones only, not all of them. The sample holds roughly 73,000 clones, roughly 80% seen once. Findings and caveats of the study: Low clonal expansion, among the lowest seen, marked partial responders at 0.1-3.0 mg/kg.

As to this clone: Its antigen is not known.

Germline V gene sequence: CDR1 SGHRS, CDR2 YFSETQ. CDR3 length: 14 residues. The V and J ends lost 2 bases and 0 bases respectively, with 7 bases between them. The TCR was taken from an adult with an advanced solid tumor such as melanoma, head and neck, liver or kidney cancer. The sample in question was CD4+ or CD8+ T cells sorted from blood, obtained in a trial of the OX40 agonist ivuxolimab. The chain employs TRBV5-1 and TRBJ2-3, with D possibly TRBD1 on 6 matching bases. CDR3: CASSFRGSTDTQYF. In nucleotides, the CDR3 is TGCGCCAGCAGCTTCAGGGGCAGCACAGATACGCAGTATTTT. The variable domain in full, completed from reference TRBV5-1 and TRBJ2-3, reads KAGVTQTPRYLIKTRGQQVTLSCSPISGHRSVSWYQQTPGQGLQFLFEYFSETQRNKGNFPGRFSGRQFSNSRSEMNVSTLELGDSALYLCASSFRGSTDTQYFGPGTRLTVL.